Below are 9 T cell receptor beta chains sequenced from a single sample in a study of blood T cell repertoires in COVID-19. This table comes from immunoSEQ multiplex PCR, and its TCRdb copy is limited to in-frame clones, with some not included. This sample has about 180,000 clones, with over 70% found just once. The material sequenced was PBMCs or T cells enriched from blood (not recorded which). These receptors all stem from a woman in her thirties or forties with acute COVID-19.

This clone was seen only once. The genes are TRBV20-1 and TRBJ1-4; 7 bases agree with TRBD1. The V segment lost 3 bases and the J segment 5 bases; nucleotides outside the gene matches: 15. This CDR3 spans 17 amino acids. Germline V lookup: CDR1 DFQATT, CDR2 SNEGSKA (reference sequence). The CDR3 spells CSASGVLPGQMNEKLFF. CDR3 bases: TGCAGTGCTAGTGGCGTATTACCGGGACAGATGAATGAAAAACTGTTTTTT.

The rearrangement uses TRBV4-1 and TRBJ1-2; D call uncertain. CDR1 MGHRA and CDR2 YSYEKL come from the germline V gene. Trimming pared 1 base from V and 8 bases from J, leaving 20 bases between. The CDR3 is 16 residues long. This CDR3 is CASSQGGSGIPAGYTF. The CDR3 nucleotides are TGCGCCAGCAGCCAAGGCGGGTCTGGGATACCGGCGGGCTACACCTTC.

The chain links TRBV10-3 to TRBJ2-5, with 12 bases matching TRBD2. The length of the CDR3 is 17 residues. The germline V gene has CDR1 ENHRY and CDR2 SYGVKD. The V gene end was trimmed by 3 bases and the J gene end by 5 bases; junction bases not matched to a gene: 10. The CDR3 sequence: CAISDPVGLAGGETQYF. The CDR3 nucleotides read TGTGCCATCAGTGACCCCGTCGGCCTAGCGGGAGGGGAGACCCAGTACTTC.

This clone was counted only a few times. The V call is TRBV9, the J call TRBJ2-5; a weak D match, TRBD2 (5 bases). Trimming shortened V by 4 bases and J by 1 base, and 17 bases separated the two germline ends. The CDR3 spans 16 residues. CDR1 and CDR2 (germline): SGDLS, YYNGEE. CDR3 sequence: CASSPGWLNSQETQYF. The CDR3 DNA follows: TGTGCCAGCAGCCCGGGGTGGCTAAACTCCCAAGAGACCCAGTACTTC.

This chain joins TRBV5-8 and TRBJ2-5; 14 bases map to TRBD2. The CDR3 contains 16 residues. In germline, CDR1 is SGHTS, CDR2 YDEGEE. The trim removed 4 bases at V and 2 bases at J, leaving 4 bases unmatched. CDR3 coding DNA: TGTGCCAGCAGCCCGGGACTAGCGGGAGCACAAGAGACCCAGTACTTC. It encodes CASSPGLAGAQETQYF. The full variable domain, its missing parts supplied by reference TRBV5-8 and TRBJ2-5, is EAGVTQSPTHLIKTRGQQATLRCSPISGHTSVYWYQQALGLGLQFLLWYDEGEERNRGNFPPRFSGRQFPNYSSELNVNALELEDSALYLCASSPGLAGAQETQYFGPGTRLLVL.

The CDR3, as DNA: TGCGCCAGCAGCACTCGGGGGGATTGGAGCTACACCTTC. It specifies CASSTRGDWSYTF. The chain uses TRBV5-1 and TRBJ1-2; possibly TRBD1 for D (5 bases). The CDR3 is 13 amino acids. Trimming left V 4 bases short and J 9 bases short, with 16 bases between. Germline V CDR1 and CDR2: SGHRS, YFSETQ.

The gene calls are TRBV27 and TRBJ1-4; a possible D gene is TRBD1 (6 bases). V was cut by 3 bases and J by 7 bases, with 15 bases left in between. The CDR3 extends over 15 amino acids. CDR1 MNHEY and CDR2 SMNVEV come from the germline V gene (reference sequence). The CDR3 reads CASSFRGGAGEKLFF. The CDR3 DNA reads as TGTGCCAGCAGTTTTAGGGGGGGCGCCGGTGAAAAACTGTTTTTT.

The gene calls are TRBV11-3 and TRBJ2-5; no reliable D call. The V gene lost 0 bases and the J gene lost 4 bases, with 3 bases spanning the gap. The CDR3 loop spans 12 amino acids. Per the germline V gene, CDR1 is SGHNT and CDR2 is YENEEA. In nucleotides, the CDR3 is TGTGCCAGCAGCTTAGAGGCAGAGACCCAGTACTTC. This gives the protein CASSLEAETQYF.

The CDR3 region has the DNA TGTGCCAGCAGCCATACCCCCGGGTACAGGGAAGGAGGCTACACCTTC. It specifies CASSHTPGYREGGYTF. The chain carries TRBV3-1 (or the pseudogene TRBV3-2) and TRBJ1-2, with D possibly matching TRBD1 (6 bases). V lost 3 bases and J lost 8, with 22 bases in between. The CDR3 is 16 residues long. Germline V lookup: CDR1 LGHDT, CDR2 YNNKEL (reference sequence).